Below, 11 T cell receptor beta chains from the same sample are listed, as sequenced in a study of metastatic and nonmetastatic thyroid tumors. Patients underwent thyroid surgery, and none had received any treatment before it. TCRdb re-called the PCR reads with MiXCR. The sample carries about 18,000 clones, about 33% recorded once. Material for sequencing was tumor tissue. These receptors were collected from a male donor with papillary thyroid cancer or a benign thyroid nodule (not recorded which). Some clones in this sample may be carry-over from other donors' samples.

By share of the sample, this clone is medium-sized. As DNA, the CDR3 is TGTGCCATCAGTGAGTCAAGGGCAGGGAGTTTGGGATCTGGAAACACCATATATTTT. This translates into CAISESRAGSLGSGNTIYF. This sequence joins TRBV10-3 and TRBJ1-3, with D possibly TRBD1 on 5 matching bases. This CDR3 contains 19 residues. Per the germline V gene, CDR1 is ENHRY and CDR2 is SYGVKD. V was pared by 0 bases and J by 1 base, with 19 bases between.

This clone was counted between two and nine times. A much larger clone lies one base from this, so it may be a read error. The chain uses TRBV29-1 and TRBJ2-7, with 8 bases lining up with TRBD1. The length of the CDR3 is 13 residues. Germline V gene sequence: CDR1 SQVTM, CDR2 ANQGSEA. The trim removed 7 bases at V and 4 bases at J, leaving 9 bases unmatched. In nucleotides, the CDR3 is TGCAGCGACAGGGGGTCAGGTTCGTACGAGCAGTACTTC. Amino acids: CSDRGSGSYEQYF.

This clone was seen ten or more times. This chain links TRBV6-1 with TRBJ2-6; TRBD1 or TRBD2 may be the D gene (5 bases each). CDR1 is MNHNS and CDR2 is SASEGT in the germline V gene. The CDR3 covers 17 residues. V lost 7 bases and J 0 bases, leaving 16 bases between the germline ends. The CDR3 loop is CASTQRTGTSGANVLTF. As DNA, the CDR3 is TGTGCCAGCACCCAACGGACCGGGACCTCTGGGGCCAACGTCCTGACTTTC.

This clone was picked up many times. The chain is built from TRBV5-1 and TRBJ1-1, with TRBD1 matching 10 bases. V gave up 4 bases and J gave up 6 bases; unmatched junction bases: 15. The CDR3 loop spans 17 amino acids. CDR1 is SGHRS and CDR2 is YFSETQ in the germline V gene. The CDR3 loop reads CASSPRARGQGVAEAFF. CDR3 DNA sequence: TGCGCCAGCAGCCCGCGAGCCCGCGGACAGGGGGTCGCTGAAGCTTTCTTT.

This clone was recorded at least ten times. The chain combines TRBV20-1 with TRBJ1-2, with D tentatively TRBD1 (5 bases). V lost 7 bases, J lost 7 bases, and 13 bases lay in between. This CDR3 region has 11 residues. The germline V gene has CDR1 DFQATT and CDR2 SNEGSKA (reference sequence). CDR3 sequence (DNA): TGCAGTGTTAAGGGGATAGGTGGCTACACCTTC. This encodes CSVKGIGGYTF.

This clone was observed at least ten times. In the same sample, other DNA sequences code for this CDR3. The rearrangement joins TRBV7-2 to TRBJ2-5; no firm D call. Per the germline V gene, CDR1 is SGHTA and CDR2 is FQGNSA. The CDR3 sequence is 15 residues long. V was pared by 4 bases and J by 3 bases, with 15 bases between. CDR3 sequence: CASSSYQTGKETQYF. CDR3 bases: TGTGCCAGCAGCTCATATCAGACTGGGAAAGAGACCCAGTACTTC.

This clone was seen ten or more times. V gene TRBV5-1 combines with J gene TRBJ1-1; the match to TRBD1 covers 7 bases. Trimming removed 0 bases from V and 0 bases from J; junction bases left unmatched: 5. The germline V gene has CDR1 SGHRS and CDR2 YFSETQ. CDR3 length equals 16 residues. CDR3: CASSLVTGFLNTEAFF. CDR3 nucleotide sequence: TGCGCCAGCAGCTTGGTGACAGGGTTTCTGAACACTGAAGCTTTCTTT.

This clone occurred a few times. One end of the junction fails to match germline, which may point to a read error. The DNA of the CDR3 is TGTGCCAGCAGTTTCGGACTAGCGGGAGGGAATCTGGCCAAAAACATTAAGTACTTC. Amino acid sequence: CASSFGLAGGNLAKNIKYF. The chain recombines TRBV6-1 with TRBJ2-4; 15 nucleotides line up with TRBD2. CDR1 and CDR2 (germline): MNHNS, SASEGT. CDR3 length: 19 amino acids.

At least ten counts were recorded for this clone. The chain recombines TRBV4-1 with TRBJ1-1; D is uncertain. CDR1 and CDR2 (germline): MGHRA, YSYEKL. The CDR3 has 18 amino acids. Trimming removed 0 bases at V and 7 bases at J, with 24 bases between. The CDR3 protein is CASSQDSAVPVVKGEAFF. For the CDR3, the DNA is TGCGCCAGCAGCCAAGATTCGGCCGTGCCAGTCGTAAAAGGTGAAGCTTTCTTT.

Here the CDR3 reads CASSPLPGLAYEQYF. The DNA for the CDR3 is TGTGCCAGCTCACCCTTACCGGGACTAGCCTACGAGCAGTACTTC. V is TRBV18 and J is TRBJ2-7; 8 nucleotides match TRBD2. The junction had 6 bases not matched to a gene; V was cut back by 3 bases and J by 2 bases. Looked up from germline, CDR1 is KGHSH and CDR2 is LQKENI. The CDR3 has 15 residues. The variable domain in full, completed from reference TRBV18 and TRBJ2-7, reads NAGVMQNPRHLVRRRGQEARLRCSPMKGHSHVYWYRQLPEEGLKFMVYLQKENIIDESGMPKERFSAEFPKEGPSILRIQQVVRGDSAAYFCASSPLPGLAYEQYFGPGTRLTVT.

In its sample, this clone ranks as medium-sized. This chain uses TRBV12-3 or TRBV12-4 with TRBJ2-7; D remains unclear. The CDR3 is 13 amino acids. Trimming cost V 8 bases and J 5 bases, with 16 bases left between them. The CDR3 reads CASGIMEPDEQYF. The CDR3 bases are TGTGCCAGCGGAATTATGGAACCCGACGAGCAGTACTTC.